A few counts support the clone carrying this TCR beta chain. The sample belongs to a study of blood T cells in healthy people across ages. Germline CDR1 reads SGHTA; CDR2 reads FQGNSA. The CDR3 is made up of 14 amino acids. Losses at the gene ends were 2 bases for V and 8 bases for J; bases not matched to a gene: 6. Primers used in a second PCR of about 7 to 11 cycles were a sample-barcoded 5' primer and a J-beta primer mix. Each cDNA molecule received a tag from a template-switch adaptor that had 12 random nucleotides. Each CDR3 protein is one row after TCRdb ran MiXCR on the 5' RACE reads. The sample has some 1.7 million distinct CDR3 sequences, approximately 28% seen once.

Sequencing was performed on blood. The rearrangement joins TRBV7-2 to TRBJ2-1; the match to TRBD1 covers 7 bases. The source is a woman aged 30 to 39 in good health. In nucleotides, the CDR3 is TGTGCCAGCAGCTTACAGACAGGGCGGGATGAGCAGTTCTTC. It codes for CASSLQTGRDEQFF.